The clone carrying this T cell receptor beta chain has ten or more counts. Its matching antigen is unknown. From roughly 400 ng of RNA, a library with molecular barcoded alpha/delta and beta/gamma adaptors was made. TCRdb re-analysed the reads in MiXCR, keeping a single row per CDR3 protein. The sample lists 75,000 to 95,000 distinct CDR3 sequences, around a fifth occurring once. The entry originates in a study of read filtering for tumor transcriptome and immune sequencing. Germline V CDR1 and CDR2: SQVTM, ANQGSEA. V lost 6 bases, J lost 4 bases, and 9 bases lay in between. The CDR3 runs 12 residues. Whole-study findings and limits: Single-read clonotypes: 80% to 90% of IR-seq clonotypes (around 3.5% of reads), around three quarters of RNA-seq clonotypes (roughly 43% of reads). Dropping single-read clonotypes raised IR-seq and RNA-seq shared-clonotype correlation.

Sequencing used a population of CD138-negative cells sorted from bone marrow. This rearrangement joins TRBV29-1 to TRBJ1-4, with D unresolved. The origin of this receptor is a donor aged 40 or over with multiple myeloma. The CDR3: CSVGRSNEKLFF. The CDR3 nucleotides read TGCAGCGTAGGACGGAGTAATGAAAAACTGTTTTTT.